The rows below give T cell receptor beta chains drawn from one sample of a study of T cells expressing NK-cell markers. TCRdb reprocessed the 5' RACE reads, with one entry per CDR3 protein and no DNA. In total, the table holds 400,000 to 500,000 distinct CDR3 sequences. The source material was blood T cells: a sorted CD56 or NKG2C T cell subset, CD4+ or CD8+ T cells, or bulk PBMC T cells (not recorded which). Source of these receptors: a woman aged 18 to 69 in good health. Each CDR3 is given with its conserved first and last residue.

j_gene,v_gene,CDR3aa
TRBJ2-6,TRBV28,CASSPPGSGANVLTF
TRBJ2-3,TRBV7-9,CASSPWGPTSTDTQYF
TRBJ2-2,TRBV7-6,CASSLVLQAGELFF
TRBJ2-7,TRBV29-1,CSVSRDSYEQYF
TRBJ2-1,TRBV27,CASRPTYHNEQFF
TRBJ2-1,TRBV29-1,CSVEKGPEQFF
TRBJ2-1,TRBV5-1,CASSLTSAPGDYNEQFF
TRBJ1-1,TRBV20-1,CSAREWGQGATEAFF
TRBJ2-2,TRBV5-1,CASSFVRGQGDLGTGELFF
TRBJ2-3,TRBV12-3/TRBV12-4,CASTLRDRVFDTQYF
TRBJ1-1,TRBV4-2,CASSHFSLGGEAFF
TRBJ2-7,TRBV25-1,CASTPSRGRGREQYF
TRBJ2-6,TRBV20-1,CSAREISGANVLTF
TRBJ1-2,TRBV20-1,CSASRVDYGYTF
TRBJ1-2,TRBV12-3/TRBV12-4,CASSPDGQGNYGYTF
TRBJ2-2,TRBV4-3,CASSLNRGLAGELFF
TRBJ1-2,TRBV9,CASSGELTSYGYTF
TRBJ1-1,TRBV6-5,CASSSAGARSNTEAFF
TRBJ2-1,TRBV12-3/TRBV12-4,CASSLRPPHSYNEQFF
TRBJ1-2,TRBV5-1,CASSSPGDSYGYTF
TRBJ1-6,TRBV7-9,CASSRTGTGGSPLHF
TRBJ2-2,TRBV19,CATQRGVFTGELFF
TRBJ2-5,TRBV7-6,CASSLGRDPQETQYF
TRBJ1-3,TRBV12-3/TRBV12-4,CAGGRVSGNTIYF
TRBJ2-2,TRBV7-9,CASSLEPGTGELFF
TRBJ1-2,TRBV7-2,CASSVDRGAIGYTF
TRBJ1-2,TRBV4-3,CASSPGRGTYGYTF
TRBJ1-3,TRBV5-1,CASSLDTSGTSGNTIYF
TRBJ2-1,TRBV15,CATRRERVRDNEQFF
TRBJ2-1,TRBV20-1,CSADMGLAGVEQFF
TRBJ2-5,TRBV19,CASGGIRKLAGGHETQYF
TRBJ1-2,TRBV10-3,CAISESGPGYGYTF
TRBJ2-3,TRBV24-1,CATSDPRDRGRDTQYF
TRBJ2-2,TRBV5-4,CASSSGLGVGELFF
TRBJ2-7,TRBV19,CASGAVAAYEQYF
TRBJ1-4,TRBV7-8,CASSLAGGQGGEKLFF